Listed here are 21 T cell receptor beta chains from one sample, sequenced in a study of neurological immune-mediated disorders. TCRdb fed the 5' RACE reads into MiXCR, producing one record per CDR3 protein. Of 15,000 to 20,000 distinct CDR3 sequences in the sample, under 35% were seen once. The sequencing input was PBMCs. Receptors originate from a man between 50 and 59 years old with HTLV-1-associated myelopathy (HAM/TSP).

This clonotype was seen a handful of times. The chain uses TRBV15 and TRBJ2-5; no firm D call. Germline CDR1 is LNHNV and CDR2 is YYDKDF (reference sequence). Trimming pared 3 bases from V and 4 bases from J, leaving 15 bases between. This CDR3 spans 15 amino acids. CDR3 protein: CATSRTGRSGETQYF. The CDR3, as DNA: TGTGCCACCAGCAGGACTGGTAGGTCAGGAGAGACCCAGTACTTC.

This clonotype was seen many times. The chain links TRBV5-1 to TRBJ2-3; the D gene is possibly TRBD2 (6 bases). Germline CDR1 and CDR2: SGHRS and YFSETQ. V lost 6 bases and J 2 bases, leaving 10 bases between the germline ends. The CDR3 totals 13 residues. The CDR3 DNA is TGCGCCAGCAACCAGCGGGTCACAGATACGCAGTATTTT. This translates into CASNQRVTDTQYF.

This clonotype was seen a few times. The CDR3: CASSYFGSSYEQYF. The CDR3 bases are TGTGCCAGCAGTTACTTCGGGAGCTCCTACGAGCAGTACTTC. V and J are TRBV6-5 and TRBJ2-7; tentative D call: TRBD2 (6 bases). CDR3 length: 14 amino acids. The germline CDR1 and CDR2 sequences are MNHEY and SVGAGI. V lost 1 base, J lost 0 bases, and 7 bases lay in between.

This clonotype occurred a few times. The V call is TRBV20-1, the J call TRBJ1-1, with 9 bases fitting TRBD1. The CDR3 consists of 15 residues. J was trimmed by 5 bases and V by 0 bases; bases with no gene match: 7. Germline V gene sequence: CDR1 DFQATT, CDR2 SNEGSKA (reference sequence). CDR3 DNA: TGCAGTGCTAGAGACCCGCGGACAGGGGTAACTGAAGCTTTCTTT. As protein: CSARDPRTGVTEAFF.

V is TRBV7-3 and J is TRBJ2-2, with 9 bases identical to TRBD2. Germline V CDR1 and CDR2: SGHTA, FQGTGA. CDR3 length equals 17 residues. J gave up 9 bases and V 2 bases, and 13 bases lay outside the gene matches. Here the CDR3 DNA reads TGTGCCAGCAGCTTAGGACTAGCGAGGTCGCCGCTCTGGGAGCTGTTTTTT. It translates to CASSLGLARSPLWELFF.

DNA for the CDR3: TGCAGTGCTATTTCACCCGGGACTAGAGACGAGCAGTTCTTC. Amino acids: CSAISPGTRDEQFF. This chain connects TRBV20-1 to TRBJ2-1; 8 bases are a match to TRBD2. CDR3 size: 14 residues. After removal of 4 bases from V and 10 bases from J, the junction contained 12 bases not matched to a gene. From germline, CDR1 is DFQATT and CDR2 SNEGSKA (reference sequence).

J is TRBJ2-3 and V is TRBV20-1; tentatively, D is TRBD1 (5 bases). Germline loops: CDR1 DFQATT, CDR2 SNEGSKA (reference sequence). The CDR3 is made up of 15 amino acids. Trimming removed 1 base from V and 9 bases from J, with 20 bases in between. CDR3 nucleotide sequence: TGCAGTGCTAGAGCGTCTCAGGGATTCCCGGAGACGCAGTATTTT. Translation gives CSARASQGFPETQYF.

The chain has TRBV4-2 and TRBJ2-3, with a weak D call TRBD2 (5 bases). V was clipped by 0 bases and J by 1 base, with 11 bases between them. The CDR3 runs to 16 residues. The germline V gene has CDR1 LGHNA and CDR2 YNFKEQ. CDR3 coding DNA: TGTGCCAGCAGCCAAGATGTAGCGCACGGCACAGATACGCAGTATTTT. Translating gives CASSQDVAHGTDTQYF.

This clonotype was recorded a few times. The chain has TRBV7-3 and TRBJ2-1, with 10 bases lining up with TRBD1. Germline CDR1 SGHTA, CDR2 FQGTGA. V trimming: 4 bases; J trimming: 1 base; junction bases outside the gene matches: 1. This CDR3 region has 15 residues. This CDR3 reads CASSWGQGSYNEQFF. Here the CDR3 DNA reads TGTGCCAGCAGCTGGGGACAGGGGTCCTACAATGAGCAGTTCTTC.

This clonotype was seen many times. The chain's CDR3 is CASSYRQVDGYTF. The CDR3 DNA is TGTGCCAGCAGCTATCGGCAGGTGGATGGCTACACCTTC. J is TRBJ1-2 and V is TRBV11-1; D is undetermined. The V gene lost 4 bases and the J gene lost 6 bases, with 12 bases spanning the gap. Germline CDR1 and CDR2: SGHAT and FQDESV (reference sequence). CDR3 size: 13 residues.

This clonotype was counted a few times. J is TRBJ2-3 and V is TRBV7-2; D gene ambiguous. Deletions cut 0 bases from V and 6 bases from J, with 13 bases between. CDR3 length: 15 residues. The germline CDR1 and CDR2 sequences are SGHTA and FQGNSA. The CDR3 bases are TGTGCCAGCAGCTTAGCTGTGAGCGCCGGGGATACGCAGTATTTT. Protein sequence: CASSLAVSAGDTQYF.

V usage is TRBV5-1 and J usage is TRBJ1-5; the D gene is possibly TRBD1 (6 bases). The germline CDR1 and CDR2 sequences are SGHRS and YFSETQ. V shed 0 bases and J shed 6 bases, with 10 bases lying between them. This CDR3 is built from 14 residues. CDR3 nucleotide sequence: TGCGCCAGCAGCTTGGCAGGGGAGGGTCAGCCCCAGCATTTT. This sequence encodes CASSLAGEGQPQHF.

This clonotype was seen a handful of times. V usage is TRBV29-1 and J usage is TRBJ2-3; TRBD2 agrees at 7 bases. Germline V CDR1 and CDR2: SQVTM, ANQGSEA. The CDR3 extends over 13 amino acids. J lost 4 bases, V lost 8 bases, and 9 bases had no gene match. CDR3 DNA sequence: TGCAGCTTTAGAGCGGGACCAGCAGATACGCAGTATTTT. Translated: CSFRAGPADTQYF.

This clonotype was detected a few times. This chain connects TRBV27 to TRBJ2-3, with TRBD1 identical over 7 bases. The CDR3 runs 14 residues. V lost 8 bases, J lost 1 base, and 6 bases stayed unmatched. Germline V gene data show CDR1 as MNHEY and CDR2 as SMNVEV (reference sequence). The CDR3 nucleotides are TGTGCCAGCCCTACAGGGGAAGGCACAGATACGCAGTATTTT. Its protein product is CASPTGEGTDTQYF.

This clonotype is judged large. CDR3 bases: TGCAGTGCTAGAGATCGGGAGGACGCTAACTATGGCTACACCTTC. Translation: CSARDREDANYGYTF. The rearrangement links TRBV20-1 to TRBJ1-2; D gene uncertain. Germline assignment: CDR1 DFQATT and CDR2 SNEGSKA (reference sequence). This CDR3 contains 15 residues. With 0 bases removed from V and 0 bases from J, the gap between germline ends came to 11 bases.

Details on this clonotype: One end of the junction fails to match germline, which may point to a read error. The V and J genes are TRBV19 and TRBJ2-2; 9 bases align to TRBD2. This CDR3 is 16 amino acids long. Germline lookup yields CDR1 LNHDA and CDR2 SQIVND (reference sequence). For the CDR3, the DNA is TGTGCCAGTAGTGTTTCTCTAGCGGGGAACGCCGGGGAGCTGTTTTTT. As protein: CASSVSLAGNAGELFF.

The chain links TRBV30 to TRBJ1-1, with D possibly being TRBD1 (5 bases). This CDR3 has 14 residues. Per the germline V gene, CDR1 is GTSNPN and CDR2 is SVGIG (reference sequence). The V end lost 2 bases, the J end lost 1 base, and 11 bases lay between the germline ends. The CDR3 protein is CAWSRQGRNTEAFF. The CDR3 DNA sequence: TGTGCCTGGAGTAGGCAGGGAAGGAACACTGAAGCTTTCTTT.

This clonotype was observed a handful of times. The V call is TRBV29-1, the J call TRBJ2-5; 12 bases agree with TRBD2. After removal of 5 bases from V and 0 bases from J, the junction contained 1 base not matched to a gene. This CDR3 has 14 residues. The germline V gene encodes CDR1 SQVTM and CDR2 ANQGSEA. CDR3 sequence (DNA): TGCAGCGTTACTAGCGGGGGGAACCAAGAGACCCAGTACTTC. Its protein is CSVTSGGNQETQYF.

There are a few counts of this clonotype. The V call is TRBV7-2, the J call TRBJ2-5, with D uncertain. CDR3 size: 14 residues. Per the germline V gene, CDR1 is SGHTA and CDR2 is FQGNSA. Trimming removed 1 base at V and 4 bases at J, with 10 bases between. The CDR3 spells CASSLGSQRETQYF. The CDR3 coding sequence is TGTGCCAGCAGCTTAGGTTCTCAGCGAGAGACCCAGTACTTC.

A few counts support this clonotype. The gene calls are TRBV4-1 and TRBJ2-2, with TRBD1 as a possible D gene (6 bases). The CDR3 is 16 amino acids. V gave up 0 bases and J gave up 1 base, with 9 bases separating them. Germline V gives CDR1 MGHRA, CDR2 YSYEKL. The CDR3 spells CASSQDDRRNTGELFF. The CDR3 nucleotides are TGCGCCAGCAGCCAAGATGACAGGAGGAACACCGGGGAGCTGTTTTTT.

The rearrangement links TRBV20-1 to TRBJ2-3; 11 bases line up with TRBD2. Per the germline V gene, CDR1 is DFQATT and CDR2 is SNEGSKA (reference sequence). The V and J ends lost 4 bases and 2 bases, in that order; junction bases with no gene match: 8. The length of the CDR3 is 16 residues. This CDR3 is CSAIKSSGGFTDTQYF. The CDR3 region has the DNA TGCAGTGCTATAAAGTCTAGCGGGGGGTTCACAGATACGCAGTATTTT.